The clone carrying this T cell receptor beta chain was counted only a few times. Its antigen is unidentified. Samples each had at least 5 micrograms of total RNA extracted. A second PCR, run for about 7 to 11 cycles, used a sample-barcoded 5' primer plus a J-beta primer mix. TCRdb itself ran the 5' RACE reads through MiXCR, one entry per CDR3 protein. The data hold approximately 730,000 distinct CDR3 sequences, with roughly 41% observed a single time. Trimming at V came to 2 bases and at J to 7 bases, leaving 14 bases not matched to a gene. Germline V gene sequence: CDR1 DFQATT, CDR2 SNEGSKA (reference sequence). The CDR3 has 18 amino acids. This record belongs to a study of blood T cells in healthy people across ages. Study-level findings and limits: TCR beta diversity per million T cells fell roughly linearly with age.

The origin of this receptor is a woman in her sixties in good health. The chain employs TRBV20-1 and TRBJ1-6; 10 bases line up with TRBD1. Sample: blood. CDR3 loop: CSARWPGTGVLENSPLHF. The CDR3 DNA sequence: TGCAGTGCTAGATGGCCGGGGACAGGGGTTTTGGAGAATTCACCCCTCCACTTT.